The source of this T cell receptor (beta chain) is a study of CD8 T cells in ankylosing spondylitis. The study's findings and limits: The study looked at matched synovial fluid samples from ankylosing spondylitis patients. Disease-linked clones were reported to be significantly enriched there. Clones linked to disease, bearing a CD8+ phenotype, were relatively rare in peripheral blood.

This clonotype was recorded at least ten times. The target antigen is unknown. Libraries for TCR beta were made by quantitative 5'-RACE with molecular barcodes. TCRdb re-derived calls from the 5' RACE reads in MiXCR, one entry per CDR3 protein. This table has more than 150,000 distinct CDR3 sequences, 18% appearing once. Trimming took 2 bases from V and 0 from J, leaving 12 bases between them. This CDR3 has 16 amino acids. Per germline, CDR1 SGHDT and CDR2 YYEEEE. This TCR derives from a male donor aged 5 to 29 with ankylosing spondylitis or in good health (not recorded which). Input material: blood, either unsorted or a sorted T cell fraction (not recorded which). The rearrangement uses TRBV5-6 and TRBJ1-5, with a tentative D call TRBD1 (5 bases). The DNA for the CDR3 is TGTGCCAGCAGCTTTCGGGGGGTGCATAGCAATCAGCCCCAGCATTTT. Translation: CASSFRGVHSNQPQHF.